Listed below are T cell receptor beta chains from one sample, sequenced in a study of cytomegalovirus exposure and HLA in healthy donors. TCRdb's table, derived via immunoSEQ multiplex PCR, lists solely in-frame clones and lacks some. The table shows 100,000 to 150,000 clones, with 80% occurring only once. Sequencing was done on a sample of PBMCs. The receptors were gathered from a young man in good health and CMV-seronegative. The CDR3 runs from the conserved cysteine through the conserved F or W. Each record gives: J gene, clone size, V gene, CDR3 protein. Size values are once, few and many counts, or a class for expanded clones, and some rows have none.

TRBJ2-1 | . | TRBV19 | CASILSSGASGINEQFF
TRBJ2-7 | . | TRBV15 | CATPPRREGF
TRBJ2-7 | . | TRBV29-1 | CSVEVSSGSYEQYF
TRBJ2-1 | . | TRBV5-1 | CASTRDRGFSSYNEQFF
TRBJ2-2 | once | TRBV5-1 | CASSLRPSGLGTGELFF
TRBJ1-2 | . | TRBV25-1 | CASSEQGYGYTF
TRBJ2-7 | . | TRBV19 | CASSNQGAYEQYF
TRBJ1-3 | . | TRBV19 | CASSSPSSTSGNTIYF
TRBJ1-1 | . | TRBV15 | CATSPTHLRQGPNTEAFF
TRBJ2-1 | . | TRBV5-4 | CASSLTGSSYNEQFF
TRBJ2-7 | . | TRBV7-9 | CSSSLALNDGSYEQYF
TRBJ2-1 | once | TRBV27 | CASRPAGSYNEQFF
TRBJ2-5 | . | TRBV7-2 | CASSLYPELAGGRYF
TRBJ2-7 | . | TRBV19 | CASSIKLSYEQYF
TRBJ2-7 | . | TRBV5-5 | CASSSALAGGPHEQYF
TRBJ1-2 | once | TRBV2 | CASSAPWVVGGNTF
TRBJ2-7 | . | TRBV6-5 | CASSTGGPYEQYF
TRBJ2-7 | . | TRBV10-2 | CASSESRGTGVFEQYF
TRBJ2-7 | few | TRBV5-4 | CASSLGTGADEQYF
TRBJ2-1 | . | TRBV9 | CASSGTGVGNEQFF
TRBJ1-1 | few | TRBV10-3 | CAISLIRTGGSATEAFF
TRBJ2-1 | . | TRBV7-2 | CASSLAGGLEQFF
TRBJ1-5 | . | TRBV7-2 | CASSSRRGTGRYSNQPQHF
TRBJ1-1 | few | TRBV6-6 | CASIPRGRAEAFF
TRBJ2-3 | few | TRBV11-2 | CASSLRGRVAASTDTQYF
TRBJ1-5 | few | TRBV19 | CASSIGTRSNQPQNF
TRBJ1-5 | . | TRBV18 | CASSPRQGGPYSNQPQHF
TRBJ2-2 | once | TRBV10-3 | CAISAGTGSTGELFF
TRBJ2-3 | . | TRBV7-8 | CASSPNSGRDTDTQYF
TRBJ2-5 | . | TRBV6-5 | CASSYSLGFGETQYF
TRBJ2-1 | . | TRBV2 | CASRTTGSEQFF
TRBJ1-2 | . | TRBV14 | CASSPLMVAGNGYTF
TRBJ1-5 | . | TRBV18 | CASSDRGNQPQHF
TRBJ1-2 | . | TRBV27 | CASSLPGGYGYTF
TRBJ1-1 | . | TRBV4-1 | CASSAGFTEAFF
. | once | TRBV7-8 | CASSFAQGAYEQYF
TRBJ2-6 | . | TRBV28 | CASSLTGGAGANVLTF
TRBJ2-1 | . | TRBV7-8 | CASSFRAGGSYNEQFF
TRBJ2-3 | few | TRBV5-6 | CASSLPGGTDTQYF
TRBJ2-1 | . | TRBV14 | CASSQPLADMSSYNEQFF
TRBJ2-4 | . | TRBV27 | CASSPLAKNIQYF
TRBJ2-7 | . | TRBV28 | CASGSGGVDYEQYF
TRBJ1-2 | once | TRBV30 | CAWSRVLETDNF
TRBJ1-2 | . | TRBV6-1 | CASTPSTGGTYGYPF
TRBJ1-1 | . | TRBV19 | CASSIGRGQYTEAFF
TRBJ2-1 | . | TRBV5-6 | CASSLAGGSMDNEQFF
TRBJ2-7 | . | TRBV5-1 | CASSLGVREQYF
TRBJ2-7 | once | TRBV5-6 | CASTPTRDGGEQYF
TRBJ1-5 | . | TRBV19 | CASSPGLNQPQHF
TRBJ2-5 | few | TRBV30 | CAWSGTGGWETQYF
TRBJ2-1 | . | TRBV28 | CASSLYQRDRGKFF
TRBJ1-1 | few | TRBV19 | CASRWGGMNTEAFF
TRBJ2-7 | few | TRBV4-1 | CASSHPTSGNYEQYF
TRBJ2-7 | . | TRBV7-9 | CASSLDRGGYEQYF
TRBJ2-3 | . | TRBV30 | CAWSVYSTDTQYF
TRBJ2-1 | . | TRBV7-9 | CASSSTEMTSWVSYNEQFF
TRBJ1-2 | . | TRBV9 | CASSVGTGELGYTF
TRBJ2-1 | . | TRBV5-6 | CASSHTRGNYNEQFF